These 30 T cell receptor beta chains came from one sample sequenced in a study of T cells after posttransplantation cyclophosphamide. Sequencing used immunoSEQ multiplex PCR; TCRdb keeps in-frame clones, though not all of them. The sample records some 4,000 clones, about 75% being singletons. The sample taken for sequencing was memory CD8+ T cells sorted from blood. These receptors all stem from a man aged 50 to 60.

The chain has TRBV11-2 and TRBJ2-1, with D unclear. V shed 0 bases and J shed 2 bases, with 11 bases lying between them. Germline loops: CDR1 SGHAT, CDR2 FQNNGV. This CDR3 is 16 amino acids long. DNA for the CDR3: TGTGCCAGCAGCTTAGATGGCGGTCGAACCTACAATGAGCAGTTCTTC. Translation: CASSLDGGRTYNEQFF.

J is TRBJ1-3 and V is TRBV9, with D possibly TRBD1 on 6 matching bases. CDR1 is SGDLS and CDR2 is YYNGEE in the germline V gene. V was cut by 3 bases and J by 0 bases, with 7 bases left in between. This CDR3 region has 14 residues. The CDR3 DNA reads TGTGCCAGCAGCGACAGGGTCTCTGGAAACACCATATATTTT. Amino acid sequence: CASSDRVSGNTIYF.

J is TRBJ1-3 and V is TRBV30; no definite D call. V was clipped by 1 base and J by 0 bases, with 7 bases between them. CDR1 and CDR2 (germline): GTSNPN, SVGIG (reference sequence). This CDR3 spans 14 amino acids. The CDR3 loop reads CAWSAASSGNTIYF. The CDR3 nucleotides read TGTGCCTGGAGTGCCGCGAGCTCTGGAAACACCATATATTTT.

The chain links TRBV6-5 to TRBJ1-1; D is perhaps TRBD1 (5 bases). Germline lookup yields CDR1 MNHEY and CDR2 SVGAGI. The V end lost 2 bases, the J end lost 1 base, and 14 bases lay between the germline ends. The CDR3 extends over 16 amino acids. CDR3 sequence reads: CASSYQSAGPNTEAFF. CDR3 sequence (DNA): TGTGCCAGCAGTTACCAGTCGGCAGGGCCGAACACTGAAGCTTTCTTT.

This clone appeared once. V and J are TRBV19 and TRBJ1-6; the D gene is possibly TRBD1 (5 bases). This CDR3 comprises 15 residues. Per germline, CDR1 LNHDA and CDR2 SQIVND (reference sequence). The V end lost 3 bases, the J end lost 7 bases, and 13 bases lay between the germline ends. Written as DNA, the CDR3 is TGTGCCAGTAGTATCGGCAGGGAAAAGAATTCACCCCTCCACTTT. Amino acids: CASSIGREKNSPLHF.

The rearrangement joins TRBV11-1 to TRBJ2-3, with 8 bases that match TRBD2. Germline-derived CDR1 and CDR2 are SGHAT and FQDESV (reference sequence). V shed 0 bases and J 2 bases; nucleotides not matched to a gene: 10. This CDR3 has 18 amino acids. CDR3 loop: CASSLASGGLWVTDTQYF. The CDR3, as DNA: TGTGCCAGCAGCTTAGCGAGCGGGGGTTTGTGGGTCACAGATACGCAGTATTTT.

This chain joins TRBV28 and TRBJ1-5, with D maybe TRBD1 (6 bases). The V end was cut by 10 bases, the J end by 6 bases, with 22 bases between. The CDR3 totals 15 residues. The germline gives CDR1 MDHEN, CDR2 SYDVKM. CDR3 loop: CAIRTSGTIGQPQHF. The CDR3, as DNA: TGTGCCATCCGAACCTCCGGGACAATTGGTCAGCCCCAGCATTTT.

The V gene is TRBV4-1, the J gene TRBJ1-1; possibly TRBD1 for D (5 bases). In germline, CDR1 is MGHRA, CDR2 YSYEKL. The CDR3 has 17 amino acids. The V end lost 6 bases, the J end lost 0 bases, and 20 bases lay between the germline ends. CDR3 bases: TGCGCCAGCAGACCCAAAGAAATAGGGGCTCTGAACACTGAAGCTTTCTTT. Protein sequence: CASRPKEIGALNTEAFF.

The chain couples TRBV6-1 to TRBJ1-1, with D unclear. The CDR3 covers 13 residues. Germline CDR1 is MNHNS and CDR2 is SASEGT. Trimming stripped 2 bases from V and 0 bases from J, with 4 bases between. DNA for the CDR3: TGTGCCAGCAGTGAACAGGTGAACACTGAAGCTTTCTTT. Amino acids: CASSEQVNTEAFF.

This chain's CDR3 is CASSVWGGISYGYTF. Here the CDR3 DNA reads TGTGCCAGCAGCGTATGGGGGGGGATATCCTATGGCTACACCTTC. The V and J genes are TRBV9 and TRBJ1-2, with D possibly matching TRBD1 (5 bases). V was clipped by 1 base and J by 4 bases, with 14 bases between them. The germline CDR1 and CDR2 sequences are SGDLS and YYNGEE. The CDR3 contains 15 residues.

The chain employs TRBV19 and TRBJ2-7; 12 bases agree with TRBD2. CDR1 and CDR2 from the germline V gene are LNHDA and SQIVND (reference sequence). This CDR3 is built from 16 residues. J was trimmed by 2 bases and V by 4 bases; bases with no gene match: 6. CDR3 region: CASSTARTSGTYEQYF. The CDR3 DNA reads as TGTGCCAGTAGTACGGCCCGGACTAGCGGGACCTACGAGCAGTACTTC. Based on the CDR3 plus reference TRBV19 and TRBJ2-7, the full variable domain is DGGITQSPKYLFRKEGQNVTLSCEQNLNHDAMYWYRQDPGQGLRLIYYSQIVNDFQKGDIAEGYSVSREKKESFPLTVTSAQKNPTAFYLCASSTARTSGTYEQYFGPGTRLTVT.

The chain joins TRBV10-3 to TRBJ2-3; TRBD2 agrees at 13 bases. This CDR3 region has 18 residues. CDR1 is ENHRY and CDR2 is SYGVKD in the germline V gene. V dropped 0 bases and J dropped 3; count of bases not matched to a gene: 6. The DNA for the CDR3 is TGTGCCATCAGTGAGTCGGATACTAGCGGGGGGGATACAGATACGCAGTATTTT. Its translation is CAISESDTSGGDTDTQYF.

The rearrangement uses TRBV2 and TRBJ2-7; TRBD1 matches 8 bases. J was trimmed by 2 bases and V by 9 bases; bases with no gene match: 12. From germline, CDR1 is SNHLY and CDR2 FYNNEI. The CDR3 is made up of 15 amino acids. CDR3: CASREGTGQTYEQYF. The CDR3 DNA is TGTGCCAGTCGAGAAGGGACAGGACAGACCTACGAGCAGTACTTC.

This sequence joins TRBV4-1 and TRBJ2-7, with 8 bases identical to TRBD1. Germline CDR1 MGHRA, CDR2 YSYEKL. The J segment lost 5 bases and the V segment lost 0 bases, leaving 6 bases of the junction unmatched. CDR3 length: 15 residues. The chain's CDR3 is CASSQEWTGSDEQYF. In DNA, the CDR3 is TGCGCCAGCAGCCAAGAATGGACAGGGAGCGACGAGCAGTACTTC.

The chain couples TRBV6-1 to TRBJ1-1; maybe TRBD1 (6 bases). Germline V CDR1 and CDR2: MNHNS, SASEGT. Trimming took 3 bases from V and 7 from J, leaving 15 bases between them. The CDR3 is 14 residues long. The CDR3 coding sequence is TGTGCCAGCAGTGAGTGGGGGCTTTTACGTGAAGCTTTCTTT. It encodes CASSEWGLLREAFF.

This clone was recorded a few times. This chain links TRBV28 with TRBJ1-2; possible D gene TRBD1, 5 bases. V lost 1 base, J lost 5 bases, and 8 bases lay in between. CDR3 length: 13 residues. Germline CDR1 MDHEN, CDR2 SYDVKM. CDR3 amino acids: CASSLSPGYGYTF. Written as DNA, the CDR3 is TGTGCCAGCAGTTTATCCCCAGGGTATGGCTACACCTTC.

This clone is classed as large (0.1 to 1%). The CDR3, as DNA: TGTGCCAGTACCCTAGGGTGGACTAGCGAGCAGTTCTTC. Its translation: CASTLGWTSEQFF. J is TRBJ2-1 and V is TRBV19; 8 bases match TRBD2. The CDR3 is 13 amino acids. V was pared by 7 bases and J by 10 bases, with 9 bases of the junction left unmatched. Germline V CDR1 and CDR2: LNHDA, SQIVND (reference sequence). Looking up the rest from reference TRBV19 and TRBJ2-1 gives the full variable domain: DGGITQSPKYLFRKEGQNVTLSCEQNLNHDAMYWYRQDPGQGLRLIYYSQIVNDFQKGDIAEGYSVSREKKESFPLTVTSAQKNPTAFYLCASTLGWTSEQFFGPGTRLTVL.

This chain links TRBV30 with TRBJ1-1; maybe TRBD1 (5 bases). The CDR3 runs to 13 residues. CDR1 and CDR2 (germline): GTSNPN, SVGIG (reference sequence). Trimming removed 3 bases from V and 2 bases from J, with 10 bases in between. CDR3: CAWRGRGNTEAFF. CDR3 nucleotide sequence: TGTGCCTGGAGGGGGAGGGGAAACACTGAAGCTTTCTTT.

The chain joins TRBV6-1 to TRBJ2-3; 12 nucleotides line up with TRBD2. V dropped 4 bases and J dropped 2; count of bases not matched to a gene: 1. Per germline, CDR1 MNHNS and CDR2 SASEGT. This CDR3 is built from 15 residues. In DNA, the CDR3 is TGTGCCAGCAGTGGGACTAGCGGGACCACAGATACGCAGTATTTT. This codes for CASSGTSGTTDTQYF.

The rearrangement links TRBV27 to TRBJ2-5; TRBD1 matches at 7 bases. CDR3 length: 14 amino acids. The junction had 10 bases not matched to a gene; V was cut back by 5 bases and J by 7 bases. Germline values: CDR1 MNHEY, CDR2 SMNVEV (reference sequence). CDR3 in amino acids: CASSIEGGTGTQYF. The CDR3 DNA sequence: TGTGCCAGCAGTATCGAAGGGGGCACCGGGACCCAGTACTTC.

In nucleotides, the CDR3 is TGTGCCAGCGGGCAGGGTAACACTGAAGCTTTCTTT. This encodes CASGQGNTEAFF. The chain combines TRBV9 with TRBJ1-1; tentatively, D is TRBD1 (5 bases). V shed 7 bases and J shed 2 bases, with 9 bases lying between them. Germline CDR1 and CDR2: SGDLS and YYNGEE. CDR3 length equals 12 residues.

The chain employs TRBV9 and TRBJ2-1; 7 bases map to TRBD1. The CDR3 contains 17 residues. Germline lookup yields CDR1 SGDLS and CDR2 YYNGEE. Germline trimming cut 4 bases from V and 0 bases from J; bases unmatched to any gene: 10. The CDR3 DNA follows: TGTGCCAGCAGCCCTACAGGGGCCCGAAGCTCCTACAATGAGCAGTTCTTC. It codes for CASSPTGARSSYNEQFF.

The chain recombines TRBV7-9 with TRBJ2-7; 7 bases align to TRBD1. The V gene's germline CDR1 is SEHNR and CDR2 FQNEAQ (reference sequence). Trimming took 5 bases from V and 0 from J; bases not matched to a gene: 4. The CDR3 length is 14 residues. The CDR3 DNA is TGTGCCAGCAGCACTGGGACAGTCTCCTACGAGCAGTACTTC. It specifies CASSTGTVSYEQYF.

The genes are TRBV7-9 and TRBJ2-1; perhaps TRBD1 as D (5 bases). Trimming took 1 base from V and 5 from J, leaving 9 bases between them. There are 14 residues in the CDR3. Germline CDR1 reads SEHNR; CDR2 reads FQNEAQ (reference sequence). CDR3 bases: TGTGCCAGCAGCTTAGGACAGACCAACAATGAGCAGTTCTTC. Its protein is CASSLGQTNNEQFF.

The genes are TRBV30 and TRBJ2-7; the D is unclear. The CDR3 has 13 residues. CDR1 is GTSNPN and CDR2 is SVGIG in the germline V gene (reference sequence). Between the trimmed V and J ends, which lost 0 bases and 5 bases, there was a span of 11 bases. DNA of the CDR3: TGTGCCTGGAGTGTCGCCAGCGCGAACGAGCAGTACTTC. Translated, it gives CAWSVASANEQYF.

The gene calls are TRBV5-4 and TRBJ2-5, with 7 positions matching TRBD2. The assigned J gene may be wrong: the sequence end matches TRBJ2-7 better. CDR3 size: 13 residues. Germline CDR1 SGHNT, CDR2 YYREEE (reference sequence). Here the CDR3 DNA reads TGTGCCAGCAGCTTTGGGACTACCTACGAGCAGTACTTC. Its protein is CASSFGTTYEQYF.

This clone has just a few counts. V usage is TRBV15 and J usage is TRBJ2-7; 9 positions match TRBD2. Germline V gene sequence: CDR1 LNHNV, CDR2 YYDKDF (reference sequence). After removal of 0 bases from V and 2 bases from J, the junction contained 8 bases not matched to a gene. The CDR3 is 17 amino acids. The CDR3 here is CATSRDRSVAGAYEQYF. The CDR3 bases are TGTGCCACCAGCAGAGATCGGTCGGTAGCGGGAGCCTACGAGCAGTACTTC.

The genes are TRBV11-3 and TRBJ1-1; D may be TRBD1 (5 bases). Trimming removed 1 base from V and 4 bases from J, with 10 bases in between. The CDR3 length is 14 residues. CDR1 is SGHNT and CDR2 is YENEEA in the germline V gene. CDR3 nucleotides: TGTGCCAGCAGCTTAGGGGGGGTTACCACTGAAGCTTTCTTT. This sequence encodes CASSLGGVTTEAFF.

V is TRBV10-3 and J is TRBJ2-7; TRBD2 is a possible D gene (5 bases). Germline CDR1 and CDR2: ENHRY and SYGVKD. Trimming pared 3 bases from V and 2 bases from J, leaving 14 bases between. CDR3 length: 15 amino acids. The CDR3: CAISDLTEEAYEQYF. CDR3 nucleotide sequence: TGTGCCATCAGTGACCTGACGGAGGAGGCCTACGAGCAGTACTTC.

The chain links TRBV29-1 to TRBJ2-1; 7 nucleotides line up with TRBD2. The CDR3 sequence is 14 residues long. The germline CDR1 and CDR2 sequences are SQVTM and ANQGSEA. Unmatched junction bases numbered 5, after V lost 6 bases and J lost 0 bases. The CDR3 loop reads CSVRAGSSYNEQFF. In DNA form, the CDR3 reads TGCAGCGTCAGAGCGGGGAGCTCCTACAATGAGCAGTTCTTC.